This T cell receptor (beta chain) comes out of a study of neurological immune-mediated disorders. TCRdb processed the 5' RACE reads anew with MiXCR; each CDR3 protein has one entry. The sample records 65,000 to 70,000 distinct CDR3 sequences, 3.5% to 5% being singletons. The CDR3 runs 14 residues. Trimming took off 1 base at V and 2 bases at J, with 8 bases between the two ends. Source material: PBMCs. This clonotype originated in a man aged 50-60 years with multiple sclerosis. V gene TRBV12-3 or TRBV12-4 combines with J gene TRBJ1-1, with a weak D call TRBD1 (5 bases). The CDR3 nucleotides are TGTGCCAGCAGTTTAGGACAGACAAACACTGAAGCTTTCTTT. Amino acid sequence: CASSLGQTNTEAFF.